Listed below are T cell receptor beta chains from one sample, sequenced in a study of follicular helper T cells after annual influenza vaccination. TCRdb's copy holds only in-frame clones and misses some; the assay was immunoSEQ multiplex PCR. The repertoire holds some 1,300 clones, with around 68% as singletons. The material sequenced was CXCR5+ CD38+ circulating T follicular helper cells from blood, taken 7 days after influenza vaccination. The source of these receptors is an adult who received the influenza vaccine. The CDR3 runs from the conserved cysteine through the conserved F or W. Fields, in order: V gene, J gene, D gene, clone size, CDR3 protein, CDR3 DNA. A D gene is named only where the DNA matches it firmly. Clone sizes are given selectively: once, few, many, or a class where the clone is expanded.

>TRBV28|TRBJ2-7|NA|NA
CASSSSTTPYEQYF
TGTGCCAGCAGTTCCTCCACTACACCCTACGAGCAGTACTTC
>TRBV11-2|TRBJ2-7|TRBD1|few
CASSLYGAGGDEQYF
TGTGCCAGCAGCTTATATGGGGCAGGGGGCGACGAGCAGTACTTC
>TRBV14|TRBJ1-5|NA|NA
CASSQDKGDLNQPQHF
TGTGCCAGCAGCCAAGATAAGGGGGACCTTAATCAGCCCCAGCATTTT
>TRBV29-1|TRBJ2-1|TRBD2|NA
CSVPTSGTSGSNEQFF
TGCAGCGTTCCCACCTCCGGGACTAGCGGGAGCAATGAGCAGTTCTTC
>TRBV29-1|TRBJ2-7|NA|NA
CSVGQRSYEQYF
TGCAGCGTTGGACAGCGAAGCTACGAGCAGTACTTC
>TRBV5-1|TRBJ2-2|NA|NA
CASSFSPNTGELFF
TGCGCCAGCAGCTTCAGTCCGAACACCGGGGAGCTGTTTTTT
>TRBV4-3|TRBJ2-6|NA|once
CASSHDNGANVLTF
TGCGCCAGCAGCCACGATAATGGGGCCAACGTCCTGACTTTC
>TRBV29-1|TRBJ1-5|NA|NA
CSVTSAGGNQPQHF
TGCAGCGTGACCAGCGCAGGGGGCAATCAGCCCCAGCATTTT
>TRBV5-1|TRBJ2-6|NA|few
CASSLAPQNSGANVLTF
TGCGCCAGCAGCTTGGCACCCCAAAACTCTGGGGCCAACGTCCTGACTTTC
>TRBV5-6|TRBJ1-1|NA|NA
CASSSTANTEAFF
TGTGCCAGCAGCTCGACAGCCAACACTGAAGCTTTCTTT
>TRBV28|TRBJ1-2|NA|NA
CASSLGGRDSYGYTF
TGTGCCAGCAGTTTAGGGGGGAGGGATTCCTATGGCTACACCTTC
>TRBV4-1|TRBJ1-1|NA|NA
CASSLSQELNTEAFF
TGCGCCAGCAGCCTCTCACAGGAGTTGAACACTGAAGCTTTCTTT
>TRBV5-1|TRBJ1-4|NA|once
CASSLASGYGEKLFF
TGCGCCAGCAGCTTGGCCTCAGGTTATGGTGAAAAACTGTTTTTT
>TRBV4-3|TRBJ2-3|TRBD1|NA
CASSQGQGPSDTQYF
TGCGCCAGCAGCCAGGGACAGGGTCCCTCAGATACGCAGTATTTT
>TRBV19|TRBJ2-7|TRBD2|NA
CASSPAGAVYEQYF
TGTGCCAGTAGCCCAGCGGGAGCTGTCTACGAGCAGTACTTC
>TRBV5-6|TRBJ2-1|TRBD2|once
CASSSEGTRYNEQFF
TGTGCCAGCAGTTCTGAGGGGACTAGGTACAATGAGCAGTTCTTC
>TRBV5-1|TRBJ2-7|NA|NA
CASSLGTGTYSYEQYF
TGCGCCAGCAGCTTGGGTACCGGGACTTACTCCTACGAGCAGTACTTC
>TRBV7-2|TRBJ1-1|NA|NA
CASSLAKAGEAFF
TGTGCCAGCAGCTTAGCGAAGGCGGGTGAAGCTTTCTTT
>TRBV29-1|TRBJ2-1|NA|once
CSVVQGGGYNEQFF
TGCAGCGTTGTGCAGGGTGGAGGCTACAATGAGCAGTTCTTC
>TRBV23-1|TRBJ2-7|NA|NA
CASSQVRDSYEQYF
TGCGCCAGCAGTCAAGTGCGGGACTCCTACGAGCAGTACTTC
>TRBV5-1|TRBJ2-5|NA|NA
CASSPMGTPRETQYF
TGCGCCAGCAGCCCGATGGGGACACCAAGGGAGACCCAGTACTTC
>TRBV7-3|TRBJ1-6|TRBD1|few
CASSPTGGNSPLHF
TGTGCCAGCAGCCCGACAGGGGGTAATTCACCCCTCCACTTT
>TRBV4-2|TRBJ1-2|NA|few
CASSQDGGTRGYTF
TGTGCCAGCAGCCAAGATGGTGGCACTCGTGGCTACACCTTC
>TRBV6-6|TRBJ1-1|NA|NA
CASSQTQGNTEAFF
TGTGCCAGCAGCCAAACACAGGGGAACACTGAAGCTTTCTTT
>TRBV18|TRBJ2-7|TRBD2|NA
CASSPPAGTSGRVHEQYF
TGTGCCAGCTCACCACCCGCCGGGACTAGCGGCAGGGTCCACGAGCAGTACTTC
>TRBV29-1|TRBJ2-3|NA|NA
CSAGTDTQYF
TGCAGCGCCGGTACAGATACGCAGTATTTT
>TRBV2|TRBJ2-5|NA|NA
CASNRGAQVETQYF
TGTGCCAGCAACCGGGGGGCGCAGGTCGAGACCCAGTACTTC
>TRBV5-4|TRBJ1-1|NA|NA
CASSSPGNTEAFF
TGTGCCAGCAGCTCCCCAGGGAACACTGAAGCTTTCTTT
>TRBV6-6|TRBJ2-7|NA|NA
CASADRSVSYEQYF
TGTGCCAGCGCCGACAGATCAGTCTCCTACGAGCAGTACTTC
>TRBV11-2|TRBJ2-1|TRBD1|NA
CASSLGQGAGNEQFF
TGTGCCAGCAGCTTAGGACAGGGGGCGGGCAATGAGCAGTTCTTC
>TRBV19|TRBJ2-5|NA|NA
CASSRPGGTQETQYF
TGTGCCAGTAGTAGGCCTGGCGGGACCCAAGAGACCCAGTACTTC
>TRBV19|TRBJ2-5|TRBD2|NA
CASSYQLAGGPNQETQYF
TGTGCCAGTAGTTACCAACTAGCGGGAGGGCCTAACCAAGAGACCCAGTACTTC
>TRBV19|TRBJ2-7|TRBD2|NA
CASATSGRVAEQYF
TGTGCCAGTGCGACTAGCGGGAGAGTAGCCGAGCAGTACTTC
>TRBV30|TRBJ2-5|NA|NA
CAWSAQQETQYF
TGTGCCTGGAGTGCACAGCAAGAGACCCAGTACTTC
>TRBV5-1|TRBJ1-1|NA|NA
CASSLRSLRNTEAFF
TGCGCCAGCAGCTTGAGATCCCTCCGGAACACTGAAGCTTTCTTT
>TRBV7-2|TRBJ1-1|NA|NA
CASSLGGLGTEAFF
TGTGCCAGCAGCTTAGGGGGGCTGGGAACTGAAGCTTTCTTT
>TRBV18|TRBJ1-1|TRBD1|NA
CASSPDRAFNTEAFF
TGTGCCAGCTCACCCGACAGGGCCTTTAACACTGAAGCTTTCTTT
>TRBV12-5|TRBJ2-5|TRBD2|NA
CASASTSGSYETQYF
TGTGCTAGTGCTTCGACTAGCGGGAGCTACGAGACCCAGTACTTC
>TRBV19|TRBJ2-7|NA|NA
CASSLSGQRVEQYF
TGTGCCAGTAGTTTGAGCGGACAGCGGGTCGAGCAGTACTTC
>TRBV6-5|TRBJ2-5|TRBD1|NA
CASGRGTGQKETQYF
TGTGCCAGTGGGAGAGGGACAGGGCAAAAAGAGACCCAGTACTTC
>TRBV11-2|TRBJ2-3|NA|NA
CASSPNSGGGTDTQYF
TGTGCCAGCAGCCCGAATAGCGGAGGGGGCACAGATACGCAGTATTTT
>TRBV7-2|TRBJ2-7|TRBD2|once
CASSSGLAEAYEQYF
TGTGCCAGCAGCTCCGGACTAGCGGAAGCCTACGAGCAGTACTTC
>TRBV6-5|TRBJ1-2|NA|NA
CASSYGGEGYGYTF
TGTGCCAGCAGTTATGGGGGTGAGGGGTATGGCTACACCTTC
>TRBV9|TRBJ1-6|NA|NA
CASSVVGNSPLHF
TGTGCCAGCAGCGTAGTTGGGAATTCACCCCTCCACTTT
>TRBV6-1|TRBJ1-1|NA|large
CASAVKVGTEAFF
TGTGCCAGCGCGGTTAAGGTTGGCACTGAAGCTTTCTTT
>TRBV25-1|TRBJ2-7|TRBD2|few
CASSVASGTNEQYF
TGTGCCAGCAGTGTCGCTAGCGGGACTAACGAGCAGTACTTC
>TRBV10-3|TRBJ1-5|NA|NA
CAISSEGGPNQPQHF
TGTGCCATCAGCAGCGAGGGGGGACCCAATCAGCCCCAGCATTTT
>TRBV21-1|TRBJ1-2|NA|NA
CASSKIYRGGYYGYTF
TGTGCCAGCAGCAAAATCTATCGGGGGGGATACTATGGCTACACCTTC